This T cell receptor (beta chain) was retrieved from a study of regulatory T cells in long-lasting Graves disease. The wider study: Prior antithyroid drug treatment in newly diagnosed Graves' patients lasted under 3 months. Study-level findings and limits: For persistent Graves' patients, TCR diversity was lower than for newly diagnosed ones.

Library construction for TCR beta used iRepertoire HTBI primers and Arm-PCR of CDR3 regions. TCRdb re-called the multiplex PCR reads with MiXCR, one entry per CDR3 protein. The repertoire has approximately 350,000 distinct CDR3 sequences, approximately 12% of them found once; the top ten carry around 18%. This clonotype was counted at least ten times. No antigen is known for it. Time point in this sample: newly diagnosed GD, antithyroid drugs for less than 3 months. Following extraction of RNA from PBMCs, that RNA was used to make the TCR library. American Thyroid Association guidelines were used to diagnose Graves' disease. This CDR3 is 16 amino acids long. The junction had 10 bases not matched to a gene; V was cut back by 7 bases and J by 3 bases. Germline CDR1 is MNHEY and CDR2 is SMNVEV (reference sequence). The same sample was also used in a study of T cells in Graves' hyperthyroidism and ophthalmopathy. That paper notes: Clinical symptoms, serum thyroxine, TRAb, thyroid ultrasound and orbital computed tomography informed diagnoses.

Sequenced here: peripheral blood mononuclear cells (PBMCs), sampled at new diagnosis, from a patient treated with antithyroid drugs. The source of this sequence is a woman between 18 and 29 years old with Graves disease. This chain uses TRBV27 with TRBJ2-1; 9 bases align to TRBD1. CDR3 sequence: CASKPKYRGRYNEQFF. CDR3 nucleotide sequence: TGTGCCAGCAAACCGAAATACAGGGGGCGCTACAATGAGCAGTTCTTC.